Listed here is a single T cell receptor beta chain. The target antigen is unknown. Germline CDR1 and CDR2: MDHEN and SYDVKM. V shed 6 bases, J shed 3 bases, and the junction held 9 bases outside the gene matches. The CDR3 has 15 amino acids. Libraries were prepared by immunoSEQ multiplex PCR; TCRdb keeps only in-frame clonotypes and omits some of them. The table has 150,000 or so clones, approximately 90% seen once. The data derive from a study of T cell responses to AZD1222 COVID-19 vaccine. Study-wide results and caveats: Vaccine-associated CD4 TCRs spanned spike, dominant at 160-218 and 743-854. Unmutated variant regions reportedly attract nearly half of all spike-specific TCRs. The donors showed a predominance of white British ancestry and of females, with possible underestimation of clonal diversity. Spike-specific TCR breadth and depth both grew after two AZD1222 doses.

The chain combines TRBV28 with TRBJ2-7; TRBD1 agrees at 9 bases. This sequence originates from an adult who received the AZD1222 COVID-19 vaccine. Source: peripheral blood, taken 28 days after the second AZD1222 dose. Written as DNA, the CDR3 is TGTGCCAGCAGAGTGACAGGGGGAACATTCTACGAGCAGTACTTC. This encodes CASRVTGGTFYEQYF.